A few counts support the clone carrying this T cell receptor (beta chain). Its target is not known. The data are from a study of CD8 T cells in ankylosing spondylitis. Findings and limits, study-wide: In ankylosing spondylitis patients, matched synovial fluid reportedly showed significant enrichment of disease-linked clones.

Using quantitative 5'-RACE with molecular barcodes, the authors made TCR beta libraries. MiXCR, applied by TCRdb to the 5' RACE reads, yields one record per CDR3 protein. Counted here are a few hundred thousand distinct CDR3 sequences, about a sixth occurring once; the ten biggest clones make up less than 35%. The sample taken for sequencing was blood, either unsorted or a sorted T cell fraction (not recorded which). This TCR derives from a male donor with ankylosing spondylitis or in good health (not recorded which).

This CDR3 reads CSARTTNPSYEQYF. DNA of the CDR3: TGCAGTGCTAGGACTACCAATCCTTCCTACGAGCAGTACTTC. The rearrangement uses TRBV20-1 and TRBJ2-7; a possible D gene is TRBD2 (5 bases). Germline V gene sequence: CDR1 DFQATT, CDR2 SNEGSKA (reference sequence). Trimming took 3 bases from V and 1 from J, leaving 13 bases between them. The CDR3 has 14 amino acids.